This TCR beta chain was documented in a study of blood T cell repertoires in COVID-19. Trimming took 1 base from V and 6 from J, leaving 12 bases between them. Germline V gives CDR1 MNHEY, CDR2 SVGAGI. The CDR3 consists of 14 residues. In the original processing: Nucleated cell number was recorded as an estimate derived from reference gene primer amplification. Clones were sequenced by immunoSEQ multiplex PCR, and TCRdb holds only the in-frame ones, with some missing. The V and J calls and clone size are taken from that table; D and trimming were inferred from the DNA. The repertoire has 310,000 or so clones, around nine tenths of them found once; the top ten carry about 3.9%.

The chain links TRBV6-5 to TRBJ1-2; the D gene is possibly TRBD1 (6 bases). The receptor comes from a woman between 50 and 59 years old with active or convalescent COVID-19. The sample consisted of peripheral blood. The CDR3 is CASSYYRENDGYTF. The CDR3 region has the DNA TGTGCCAGCAGTTACTACAGGGAAAACGATGGCTACACCTTC.